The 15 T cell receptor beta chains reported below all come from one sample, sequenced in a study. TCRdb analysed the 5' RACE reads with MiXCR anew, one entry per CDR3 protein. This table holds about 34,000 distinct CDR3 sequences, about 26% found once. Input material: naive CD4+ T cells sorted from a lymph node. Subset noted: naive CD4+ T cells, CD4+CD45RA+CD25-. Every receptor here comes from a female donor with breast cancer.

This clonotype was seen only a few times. DNA of the CDR3: TGCGCCAGCAGCTTTTCCGGGACAGACATCAATGAGCAGTTCTTC. Its translation is CASSFSGTDINEQFF. The V and J genes are TRBV5-1 and TRBJ2-1; 7 positions match TRBD1. This CDR3 spans 15 amino acids. Per germline, CDR1 SGHRS and CDR2 YFSETQ. The V segment lost 2 bases and the J segment 6 bases; nucleotides outside the gene matches: 8.

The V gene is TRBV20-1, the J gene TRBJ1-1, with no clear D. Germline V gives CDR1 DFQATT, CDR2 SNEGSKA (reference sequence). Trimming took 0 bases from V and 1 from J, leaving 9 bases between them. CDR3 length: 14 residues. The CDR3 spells CSARDPRANTEAFF. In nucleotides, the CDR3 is TGCAGTGCTAGAGATCCTCGGGCGAACACTGAAGCTTTCTTT.

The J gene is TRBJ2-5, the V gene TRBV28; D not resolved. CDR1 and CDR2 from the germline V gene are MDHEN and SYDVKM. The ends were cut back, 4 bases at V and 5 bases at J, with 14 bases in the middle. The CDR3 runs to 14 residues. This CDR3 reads CASSSLVTRETQYF. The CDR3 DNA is TGTGCCAGCAGTTCCCTAGTCACCCGGGAGACCCAGTACTTC. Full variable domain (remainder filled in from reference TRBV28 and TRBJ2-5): DVKVTQSSRYLVKRTGEKVFLECVQDMDHENMFWYRQDPGLGLRLIYFSYDVKMKEKGDIPEGYSVSREKKERFSLILESASTNQTSMYLCASSSLVTRETQYFGPGTRLLVL.

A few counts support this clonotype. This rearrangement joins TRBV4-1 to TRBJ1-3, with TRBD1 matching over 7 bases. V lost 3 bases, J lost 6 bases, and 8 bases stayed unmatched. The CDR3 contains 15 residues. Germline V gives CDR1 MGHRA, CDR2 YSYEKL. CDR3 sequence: CASSQRGQDVNTIYF. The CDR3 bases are TGCGCCAGCAGCCAGAGAGGACAGGATGTAAACACCATATATTTT.

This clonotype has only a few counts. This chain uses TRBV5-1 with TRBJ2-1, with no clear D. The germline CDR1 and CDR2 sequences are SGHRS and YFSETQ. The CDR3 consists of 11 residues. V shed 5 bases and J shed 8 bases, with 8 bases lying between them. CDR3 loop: CASSMSDEQFF. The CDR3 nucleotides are TGCGCCAGCAGTATGAGCGATGAGCAGTTCTTC.

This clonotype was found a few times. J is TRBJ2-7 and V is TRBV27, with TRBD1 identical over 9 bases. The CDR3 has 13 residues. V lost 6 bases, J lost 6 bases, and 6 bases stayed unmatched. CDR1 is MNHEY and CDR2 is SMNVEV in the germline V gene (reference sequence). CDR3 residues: CASRRGTGPEQYF. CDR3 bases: TGTGCCAGCAGACGAGGGACAGGGCCCGAGCAGTACTTC.

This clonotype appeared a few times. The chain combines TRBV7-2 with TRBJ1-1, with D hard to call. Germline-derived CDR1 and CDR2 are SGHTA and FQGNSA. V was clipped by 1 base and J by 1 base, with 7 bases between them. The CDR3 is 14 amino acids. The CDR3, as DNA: TGTGCCAGCAGCTTAGATGACGCGAACACTGAAGCTTTCTTT. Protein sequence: CASSLDDANTEAFF.

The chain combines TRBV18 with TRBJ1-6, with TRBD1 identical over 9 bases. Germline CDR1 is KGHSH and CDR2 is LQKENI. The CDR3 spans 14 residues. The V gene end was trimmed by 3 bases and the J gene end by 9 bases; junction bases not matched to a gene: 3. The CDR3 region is CASSPDRGSSPLHF. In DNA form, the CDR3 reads TGTGCCAGCTCACCCGACAGGGGGTCTTCACCCCTCCACTTT.

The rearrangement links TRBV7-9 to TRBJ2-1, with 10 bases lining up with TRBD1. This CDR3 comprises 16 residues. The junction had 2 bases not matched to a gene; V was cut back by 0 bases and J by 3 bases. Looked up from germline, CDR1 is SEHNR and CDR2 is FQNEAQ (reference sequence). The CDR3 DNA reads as TGTGCCAGCAGCTTAGCCCGGGACAGGGGCTACAATGAGCAGTTCTTC. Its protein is CASSLARDRGYNEQFF.

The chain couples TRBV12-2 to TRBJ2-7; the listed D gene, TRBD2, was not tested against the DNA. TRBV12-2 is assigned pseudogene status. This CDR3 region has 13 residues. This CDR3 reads CVGTREGSYEQYF. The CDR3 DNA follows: TGTGTTGGGACTAGGGAAGGCTCCTACGAGCAGTACTTC.

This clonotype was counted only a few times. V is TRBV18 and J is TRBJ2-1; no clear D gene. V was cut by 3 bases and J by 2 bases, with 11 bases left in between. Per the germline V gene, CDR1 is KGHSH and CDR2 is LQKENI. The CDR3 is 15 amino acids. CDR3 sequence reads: CASSPQDPAYNEQFF. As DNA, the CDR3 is TGTGCCAGCTCACCGCAGGACCCAGCCTACAATGAGCAGTTCTTC. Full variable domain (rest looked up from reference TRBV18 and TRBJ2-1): NAGVMQNPRHLVRRRGQEARLRCSPMKGHSHVYWYRQLPEEGLKFMVYLQKENIIDESGMPKERFSAEFPKEGPSILRIQQVVRGDSAAYFCASSPQDPAYNEQFFGPGTRLTVL.

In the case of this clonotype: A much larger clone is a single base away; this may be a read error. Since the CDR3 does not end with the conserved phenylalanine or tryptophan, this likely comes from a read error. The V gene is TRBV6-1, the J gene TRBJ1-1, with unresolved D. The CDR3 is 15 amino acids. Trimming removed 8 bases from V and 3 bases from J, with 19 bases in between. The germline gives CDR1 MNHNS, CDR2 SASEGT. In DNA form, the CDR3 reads TGTGCCAGCCACACAACGCCCGGCCAGGACACTGAAGCTTTCCTT. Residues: CASHTTPGQDTEAFL.

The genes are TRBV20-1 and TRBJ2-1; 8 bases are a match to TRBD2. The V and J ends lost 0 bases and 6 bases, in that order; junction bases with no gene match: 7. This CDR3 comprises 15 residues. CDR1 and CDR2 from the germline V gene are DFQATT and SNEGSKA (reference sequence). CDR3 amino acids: CSARDVASGPNEQFF. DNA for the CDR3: TGCAGTGCTAGAGATGTGGCTAGCGGGCCCAATGAGCAGTTCTTC.

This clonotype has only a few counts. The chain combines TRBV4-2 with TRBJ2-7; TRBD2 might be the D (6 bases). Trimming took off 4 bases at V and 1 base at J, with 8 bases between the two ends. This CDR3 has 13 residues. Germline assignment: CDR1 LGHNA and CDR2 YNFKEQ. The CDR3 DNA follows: TGTGCCAGCAGCCTTAGCGGATCCTACGAGCAGTACTTC. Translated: CASSLSGSYEQYF.

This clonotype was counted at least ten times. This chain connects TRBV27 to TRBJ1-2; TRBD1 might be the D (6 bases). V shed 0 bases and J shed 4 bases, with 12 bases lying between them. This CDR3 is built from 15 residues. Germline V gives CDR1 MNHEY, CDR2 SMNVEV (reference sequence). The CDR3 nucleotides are TGTGCCAGCAGTTTATCTCAGGGGACTATCTATGGCTACACCTTC. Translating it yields CASSLSQGTIYGYTF.